The clone carrying this TCR beta chain was observed many times. Its antigen is undetermined. This specimen comes from a study of T cells in Graves' hyperthyroidism and ophthalmopathy. Study as a whole: At initial diagnosis, before any treatment had begun, peripheral blood was obtained. General study points: Most thyroid clonotypes that were expanded above 0.001 also turned up in blood.

The investigators amplified TCR beta CDR3 regions from RNA transcripts. An initial round of RT-PCR targeting the TCR CDR3 relied on the HTBI primer set. One entry per CDR3 protein, called by TCRdb with MiXCR from the multiplex PCR reads. The sample records roughly 530,000 distinct CDR3 sequences, under 20% being singletons. This CDR3 region has 15 residues. From germline, CDR1 is SEHNR and CDR2 FQNEAQ (reference sequence). With 5 bases clipped from V and 5 bases from J, the junction kept 8 bases outside the gene matches. Ophthalmopathy patients all had a Clinical Activity Score of at least 3, a NOSPECS grade of at least 4 and disease under 3 months old. Thyroid ultrasound, orbital computed tomography, clinical symptoms, and serum thyroxine and TRAb underpinned diagnoses.

The source of this sequence is a woman aged 18-35 years with Graves' ophthalmopathy. Sequencing used blood. V gene TRBV7-9 combines with J gene TRBJ2-3; 9 bases map to TRBD1. Written as DNA, the CDR3 is TGTGCCAGCAGCCGAACAGGGGGCCTGGGAGATACGCAGTATTTT. Translated: CASSRTGGLGDTQYF.